The subject of this entry is one TCR beta chain. The source of the sample is a study of blood T cell repertoires in COVID-19. Study-level information: Researchers got acute and convalescent COVID-19 samples from the United States, Italy and Spain.

Libraries were prepared by immunoSEQ multiplex PCR; TCRdb keeps only in-frame clonotypes and omits some of them. Of more than 150,000 clones in the sample, about four fifths were seen once. The junction had 7 bases not matched to a gene; V was cut back by 5 bases and J by 5 bases. The CDR3 has 14 amino acids. Germline values: CDR1 LNHDA, CDR2 SQIVND (reference sequence). The chain is built from TRBV19 and TRBJ2-5, with 8 bases aligning to TRBD2. This TCR came from a man aged 45-65 years who had recovered from COVID-19. Material for sequencing was PBMCs or T cells enriched from blood (not recorded which). CDR3 sequence (DNA): TGTGCCAGTAGTTCGGGACCTAGCGGGGAGACCCAGTACTTC. Residues: CASSSGPSGETQYF.